This T cell receptor (beta chain) was identified in a study of blood T cells in healthy people across ages. The authors ran a second PCR of about 6 to 11 cycles using a sample-barcoded 5' primer and a J-beta primer mix. Paired-end reads containing CDR3 totaled no fewer than 2.5 million for each sample. Via MiXCR, TCRdb re-called the 5' RACE reads, giving one row per CDR3 protein. Among some 1.5 million distinct CDR3 sequences listed, roughly 43% were seen once. Sequencing was performed on blood. The source of this sequence is a woman younger than 30 in good health.

The CDR3 protein is CASSLSGTPIYEQYF. The CDR3 nucleotides read TGTGCCAGCAGTTTATCGGGGACTCCTATTTACGAGCAGTACTTC. This sequence joins TRBV27 and TRBJ2-7; D is possibly TRBD2 (6 bases). Germline lookup yields CDR1 MNHEY and CDR2 SMNVEV (reference sequence). The CDR3 sequence is 15 residues long. V was trimmed by 0 bases and J by 4 bases, leaving 13 bases between them.